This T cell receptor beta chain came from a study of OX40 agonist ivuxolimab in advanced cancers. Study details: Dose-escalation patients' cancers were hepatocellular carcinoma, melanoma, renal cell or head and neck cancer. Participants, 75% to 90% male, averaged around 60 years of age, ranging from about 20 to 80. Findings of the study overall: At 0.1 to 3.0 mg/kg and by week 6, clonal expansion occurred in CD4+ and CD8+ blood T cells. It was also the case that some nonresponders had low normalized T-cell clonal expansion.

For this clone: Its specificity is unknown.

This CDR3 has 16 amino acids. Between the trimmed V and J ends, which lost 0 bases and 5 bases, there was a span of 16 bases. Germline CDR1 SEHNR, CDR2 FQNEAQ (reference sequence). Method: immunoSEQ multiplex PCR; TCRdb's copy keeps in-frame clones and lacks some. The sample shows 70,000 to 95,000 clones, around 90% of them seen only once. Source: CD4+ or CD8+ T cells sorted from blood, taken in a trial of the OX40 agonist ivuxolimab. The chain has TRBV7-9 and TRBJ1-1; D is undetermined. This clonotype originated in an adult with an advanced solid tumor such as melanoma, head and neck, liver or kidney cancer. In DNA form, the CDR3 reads TGTGCCAGCAGCTTAGCTAAGCCGGGTATGGGGACTGAAGCTTTCTTT. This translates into CASSLAKPGMGTEAFF.